This T cell receptor (beta chain) was identified during a study of cytomegalovirus exposure and HLA in healthy donors. Findings of the study overall: Presence/absence analyses assumed roughly uniform sequencing depth across donors.

Details on this clone: Its antigen is unidentified.

Germline CDR1 GTSNPN, CDR2 SVGIG (reference sequence). With 3 bases removed from V and 3 bases from J, the gap between germline ends came to 9 bases. The CDR3 is made up of 13 amino acids. The PCR made use of 60 Vbeta and 13 Jbeta primers. Using immunoSEQ multiplex PCR, the repertoire was profiled, and TCRdb retains in-frame clones only, with some absent. The data hold around 150,000 clones, with about 74% observed a single time. This TCR was sampled from a woman aged 40-49 years in good health and CMV-seronegative. This rearrangement joins TRBV30 to TRBJ1-5; possible D gene TRBD1, 5 bases. The sequenced sample was PBMCs. DNA for the CDR3: TGTGCCTGGAGCTCAGGGCACAATCAGCCCCAGCATTTT. This translates into CAWSSGHNQPQHF. Full variable domain (remainder filled in from reference TRBV30 and TRBJ1-5): SQTIHQWPATLVQPVGSPLSLECTVEGTSNPNLYWYRQAAGRGLQLLFYSVGIGQISSEVPQNLSASRPQDRQFILSSKKLLLSDSGFYLCAWSSGHNQPQHFGDGTRLSIL.